These 17 T cell receptor beta chains were all obtained from the same sample, sequenced in a study of OX40 agonist ivuxolimab in advanced cancers. Sequenced by immunoSEQ multiplex PCR; TCRdb stores in-frame clones only, minus some. The sample consists of 50,000 to 65,000 clones, around 90% of them appearing once. This material consisted of CD4+ or CD8+ T cells sorted from blood, taken in a trial of the OX40 agonist ivuxolimab. The receptors were sampled from an adult with an advanced solid tumor such as melanoma, head and neck, liver or kidney cancer.

The chain links TRBV19 to TRBJ2-1; D perhaps matches TRBD2 (5 bases). Germline lookup yields CDR1 LNHDA and CDR2 SQIVND (reference sequence). The CDR3 is 15 residues long. V gave up 5 bases and J gave up 6 bases, with 17 bases separating them. The CDR3 region is CASSSGTSYVNEQFF. The CDR3 DNA reads TGTGCCAGTAGTTCGGGAACATCATACGTCAATGAGCAGTTCTTC.

The genes are TRBV7-9 and TRBJ2-7, with 15 bases matching TRBD2. The CDR3 runs 19 residues. Germline V CDR1 and CDR2: SEHNR, FQNEAQ (reference sequence). V gave up 1 base and J gave up 3 bases; unmatched junction bases: 10. The CDR3 spells CASSLVPGLAGGHDYEQYF. In nucleotides, the CDR3 is TGTGCCAGCAGCTTAGTCCCGGGACTAGCGGGGGGCCACGACTACGAGCAGTACTTC. Supplemented by reference TRBV7-9 and TRBJ2-7, the full variable domain reads DTGVSQNPRHKITKRGQNVTFRCDPISEHNRLYWYRQTLGQGPEFLTYFQNEAQLEKSRLLSDRFSAERPKGSFSTLEIQRTEQGDSAMYLCASSLVPGLAGGHDYEQYFGPGTRLTVT.

This chain joins TRBV18 and TRBJ1-2, with TRBD1 identical over 8 bases. Per germline, CDR1 KGHSH and CDR2 LQKENI. This CDR3 spans 14 amino acids. Trimming removed 0 bases from V and 4 bases from J; junction bases left unmatched: 1. The CDR3 sequence is CASSPPDRGYGYTF. CDR3 coding DNA: TGTGCCAGCTCACCACCCGACAGGGGCTATGGCTACACCTTC.

The V gene is TRBV7-2, the J gene TRBJ1-2; D unclear. This CDR3 is 14 amino acids long. CDR1 and CDR2 (germline): SGHTA, FQGNSA. With 5 bases removed from V and 0 bases from J, the gap between germline ends came to 10 bases. The CDR3 nucleotides are TGTGCCAGCAGCCCGGGCCGTACTAACTATGGCTACACCTTC. This translates into CASSPGRTNYGYTF.

The chain joins TRBV4-3 to TRBJ1-4, with D possibly matching TRBD1 (6 bases). The V gene lost 4 bases and the J gene lost 3 bases, with 21 bases spanning the gap. This CDR3 spans 18 amino acids. CDR1 LGHNA and CDR2 YSLEER come from the germline V gene. The CDR3 here is CASSPRGRDPLSNEKLFF. DNA for the CDR3: TGCGCCAGCAGCCCTAGGGGGAGAGACCCTCTGTCTAATGAAAAACTGTTTTTT.

V is TRBV10-3 and J is TRBJ2-5; D not resolved. This CDR3 has 14 amino acids. V was clipped by 4 bases and J by 0 bases, with 9 bases between them. Germline V gene sequence: CDR1 ENHRY, CDR2 SYGVKD. Here the CDR3 reads CAISGSDYQETQYF. CDR3 DNA sequence: TGTGCCATCAGTGGTTCAGATTACCAAGAGACCCAGTACTTC.

The V gene is TRBV2, the J gene TRBJ2-5; 10 nucleotides line up with TRBD2. Germline V CDR1 and CDR2: SNHLY, FYNNEI. V shed 8 bases and J 3 bases; nucleotides not matched to a gene: 6. This CDR3 contains 14 residues. CDR3 nucleotide sequence: TGTGCCAGCCGAGCGGGGGGGTCGAAAGAGACCCAGTACTTC. This gives the protein CASRAGGSKETQYF.

The rearrangement uses TRBV7-8 and TRBJ2-1, with D perhaps matching TRBD1 (7 bases). V was shortened by 4 bases and J by 0 bases, with 10 bases between the two germline ends. The CDR3 totals 15 residues. Germline CDR1 SGHVS, CDR2 FQNEAQ. CDR3 in DNA: TGTGCCAGCAGCTCAGGGGGGTACTCCTACAATGAGCAGTTCTTC. This encodes CASSSGGYSYNEQFF.

This clone was observed once. J is TRBJ1-2 and V is TRBV13; 10 bases map to TRBD1. CDR1 is PRHDT, CDR2 FYEKMQ, per germline (reference sequence). Trimming took 4 bases from V and 4 from J; bases not matched to a gene: 6. The CDR3 runs 15 residues. CDR3 nucleotide sequence: TGTGCCAGCAGCTCGGGGACAGGGGAATCCTATGGCTACACCTTC. This encodes CASSSGTGESYGYTF.

This rearrangement joins TRBV9 to TRBJ2-3; TRBD2 aligns across 9 bases. Germline-derived CDR1 and CDR2 are SGDLS and YYNGEE. The CDR3 runs 17 residues. V lost 4 bases, J lost 5 bases, and 14 bases stayed unmatched. The CDR3 bases are TGTGCCAGCAGCCAACCAGGCGGGAGGGCCACGGGAGATACGCAGTATTTT. Translated: CASSQPGGRATGDTQYF.

This clone occurred a few times. The V call is TRBV7-2, the J call TRBJ1-1, with 10 bases lining up with TRBD1. Per germline, CDR1 SGHTA and CDR2 FQGNSA. Unmatched junction bases numbered 4, after V lost 5 bases and J lost 1 base. The CDR3 extends over 15 amino acids. The CDR3, as DNA: TGTGCCAGCAGCCCCCGACAGGGGGCGAACACTGAAGCTTTCTTT. Residues: CASSPRQGANTEAFF. Supplemented by reference TRBV7-2 and TRBJ1-1, the full variable domain reads GAGVSQSPSNKVTEKGKDVELRCDPISGHTALYWYRQSLGQGLEFLIYFQGNSAPDKSGLPSDRFSAERTGGSVSTLTIQRTQQEDSAVYLCASSPRQGANTEAFFGQGTRLTVV.

The chain employs TRBV10-2 and TRBJ2-5; no firm D call. Per the germline V gene, CDR1 is WSHSY and CDR2 is SAAADI. The CDR3 extends over 14 amino acids. The germline V and J ends were trimmed by 6 bases and 1 base, with 12 bases remaining between them. In DNA, the CDR3 is TGCGCCAGCAGCCTCCTACAGAGCCAAGAGACCCAGTACTTC. Protein sequence: CASSLLQSQETQYF.

The count of this clone is one. J is TRBJ1-2 and V is TRBV28, with TRBD1 as a possible D gene (5 bases). The CDR3 spans 14 residues. Germline V gene lookup returns CDR1 MDHEN and CDR2 SYDVKM. Trimming left V 2 bases short and J 4 bases short, with 11 bases between. The CDR3 DNA reads TGTGCCAGCAGTTTACGAACCGGGACCTATGGCTACACCTTC. Translated, it gives CASSLRTGTYGYTF.

Of note for this clone: One end of the junction fails to match germline, which may point to a read error. The chain carries TRBV23-1 and TRBJ2-7; D not certain. TRBV23-1 counts as an open reading frame of uncertain function. This CDR3 spans 13 amino acids. CDR3 sequence reads: CASSQSPPHIFFF. The CDR3 bases are TGCGCCAGCAGTCAATCACCCCCCCACATCTTTTTCTTC.

This clone was seen just once. CDR3 residues: CASSKISFSPGPMRSGANVLTF. Written as DNA, the CDR3 is TGTGCCAGCAGCAAAATTAGTTTCAGTCCAGGACCAATGCGCTCTGGGGCCAACGTCCTGACTTTC. V gene TRBV21-1 combines with J gene TRBJ2-6. TRBV21-1 is a recognized pseudogene. CDR3 length: 22 residues.

On this clone itself: At one end, the junction sequence differs from germline, possibly due to a read error. The genes are TRBV11-3 and TRBJ2-1; D perhaps matches TRBD2 (6 bases). The CDR3 length is 14 residues. Germline V gene data show CDR1 as SGHNT and CDR2 as YENEEA. The DNA for the CDR3 is TGTGCCACCAGCCAGGGCGGGGTATACAATGAGCAGTTCTTC. Its protein is CATSQGGVYNEQFF.

The CDR3: CASSLVMDTQYF. As DNA, the CDR3 is TGTGCCAGCAGCTTGGTAATGGATACGCAGTATTTT. The chain links TRBV5-6 to TRBJ2-3; D is unclear. Trimming pared 0 bases from V and 6 bases from J, leaving 5 bases between. Germline loops: CDR1 SGHDT, CDR2 YYEEEE. CDR3 size: 12 residues.